This T cell receptor beta chain stems from a study of control samples from healthy donors and cancer patients. Trimming took off 3 bases at V and 4 bases at J, with 11 bases between the two ends. There are 14 residues in the CDR3. Germline V gene lookup returns CDR1 KGHDR and CDR2 SFDVKD. The table came from immunoSEQ multiplex PCR; TCRdb's copy has only in-frame clones and leaves some out. The sample records about 150,000 clones, roughly 90% being singletons. The rearrangement joins TRBV24-1 to TRBJ2-5, with TRBD1 as a possible D gene (6 bases). The receptor was isolated from a woman aged 30 to 39 in good health. What was sequenced was blood. The CDR3, as DNA: TGTGCCACCAGTGATAACAGGGTTGTAGAGACCCAGTACTTC. Its protein product is CATSDNRVVETQYF.